What follows describes a single T cell receptor beta chain. Its antigen is as yet unknown. This sample is drawn from a study of identifying expanded T cells in peripheral blood. Germline CDR1 SGDLS, CDR2 YYNGEE. This CDR3 comprises 14 residues. V lost 3 bases to trimming and J lost 5 bases; unmatched junction nucleotides: 4. Only in-frame clones appear in the TCRdb table, and some are missing; sequencing was by immunoSEQ multiplex PCR. The top ten clones hold about 18% of a sample with some 65,000 clones, about four fifths of them seen once. Regarding the study as a whole: Across healthy donors, higher total template counts meant significantly greater approximately two-week count variance. Technical replicates showed around 1.1 changed clones; two weeks around 15; four weeks 19.

Healthy donors had no documented immune events, such as infections, while sampled. V is TRBV9 and J is TRBJ2-3; 9 bases line up with TRBD1. The source material was blood. This TCR was recovered from a person between 18 and 75 years old in good health. The CDR3 loop reads CASSAGQGRDTQYF. The DNA of the CDR3 is TGTGCCAGCAGCGCGGGACAGGGTAGAGATACGCAGTATTTT.